This T cell receptor beta chain was profiled in a study of response to subunit inactivated influenza vaccine listed by TCRdb under 2018. For the wider study: Deep quantitative profiling of the T cell receptor repertoire was used in the study to follow responses to a trivalent subunit inactivated influenza vaccine.

Taken from the germline V gene (reference sequence), the CDR1 and CDR2 loops are DFQATT and SNEGSKA. There are 14 amino acids in the CDR3, from cysteine to phenylalanine inclusive. The entry retains the CDR3 DNA only, 42 bases that are in frame from base 1. V and J are truncated by 5 bases and 4 bases respectively, leaving an intervening sequence of 18 bases. Study-wide findings and limitations: The authors suggested that each seasonal influenza vaccination may recruit only a limited number of new T cells.

The method was RT-PCR. The sequencing machine was an Illumina HiSeq 2500. TCRdb took the public reads, trimmed them with fastp at Q25, ran MiXCR for clone calling and kept in-frame beta chains. When rows share a CDR3 protein, they turn into one entry using the most common DNA and genes. This sample has approximately 500,000 distinct CDR3 sequences in its table, and roughly 25% of those were observed once. The ten largest clones add up to about 2.8% of the sample. This clonotype was seen a handful of times. The antigen this receptor binds is unknown. The input lacks base qualities; no much larger clone sits a single base away. These same data were also listed under a study on T cells expressing NK-cell markers. The second paper states: 5'RACE template switching, by which a universal primer site and unique molecular identifiers were added, was used to make TCR beta cDNA libraries. TCR beta-chain repertoires were profiled in sorted CD3+CD56+NKG2C+, CD3+CD56+NKG2C- and CD3+CD56-NKG2C+ T-cell subsets from about 8 donors. Among the eight sequenced donors, seven were HCMV-seropositive and one was HCMV-seronegative. In several experiments an anti-gammadeltaTCR antibody was added to restrict sorting to alphabetaTCR-expressing T cells. In more than five donors, the dominant CD3+CD56+NKG2C+ clonotypes were found to rank among the top 10 CD8+ clonotypes and to make up about 1.0-8% of CD8+ T cells. Those dominant clonotypes were again the most abundant among CD3+CD56-NKG2C+ cells in a handful of donors, at about 25-60.1%. It remained unclear whether the expanded NKG2C-expressing T cell clones were specific for HCMV antigens. The study sequenced eight donors, all healthy volunteers chosen at random: three men and five women. To determine HCMV serostatus, a commercial ELISA kit was used to detect HCMV-specific IgG in serum. Peripheral blood mononuclear cells were isolated from blood by Ficoll density gradient centrifugation. CD4+ and CD8+ T cells were isolated from PBMC by magnetic immunoseparation with Miltenyi isolation kits. cDNA synthesis was primed from the TCR beta constant segment and was followed by two successive PCR amplification steps. Sequencing of the libraries produced 2 x 150 bp reads on Illumina HiSeq 2000/2500, MiSeq or NextSeq. Reads were demultiplexed and grouped by UMI with MIGEC, and clonotypes were assembled and quantified with MiTCR. To remove erroneous sequences, TCR cDNA sequences were retained only when supported by two or more reads. The tcR package was used for downstream repertoire analysis, and clonotypes were matched between fractions using CDR3 nucleotide sequence together with V segment. VDJmatch was used to annotate antigen specificity against VDJdb, with one amino acid substitution in CDR3 allowed.

The TCR sequence derives from a man aged 50 to 59 who received an inactivated influenza vaccine. Donor details come from another sample of the same person, matched by shared clones. The rearranged segments are TRBV20-1 and TRBJ2-7, with the D assignment possibly TRBD1 or TRBD2, given 7 matching bases for each. The sequences come from CD4+ T cells sorted from PBMCs, collected roughly 13 days after vaccination. The CDR3 region: CSARQQGRGYEQYF. The nucleotide sequence reads as follows: TGCAGTGCTCGACAACAGGGGAGGGGATACGAGCAGTACTTC.